These T cell receptor beta chains were read from a single sample in a study of response to subunit inactivated influenza vaccine. TCRdb reprocessed the RT-PCR reads via MiXCR and lists one record per CDR3 protein. This sample carries hundreds of thousands of distinct CDR3 sequences, roughly 22% of them seen once, and the ten largest clones take about 9.4%. Sequences were derived from PBMCs from blood, sampled less than 22 months after vaccination. Receptors were obtained from a man aged 50-75 years who received an inactivated influenza vaccine. Both conserved end residues are trimmed from each CDR3. The order of the fields is J gene, V gene, CDR3 protein.

TRBJ2-6	TRBV12-3/TRBV12-4	ASSVSSGANVLT
TRBJ1-1	TRBV12-3/TRBV12-4	ASSSTGSNTEAF
TRBJ1-3	TRBV20-1	SAQSEDRSSGNTIY
TRBJ1-2	TRBV9	ASSTPGDRVDYGYT
TRBJ1-1	TRBV12-3/TRBV12-4	ASSQGYGTEAF
TRBJ1-1	TRBV5-1	ASSQDSTQNTEAF
TRBJ2-7	TRBV11-2	ASSLVGSGQNSYEQY
TRBJ2-2	TRBV5-5	ASSWGTGYGTGELF
TRBJ1-6	TRBV5-6	ASSLYRDRNSPLH
TRBJ2-1	TRBV5-1	ASSLALIRRSSYNEQF
TRBJ2-2	TRBV28	ASRSYRDLRTGELF
TRBJ2-1	TRBV6-6	ASSYTSFNEQF
TRBJ2-2	TRBV29-1	SVGQGTNTGELF
TRBJ2-1	TRBV29-1	SGKGVVAGNNEQF
TRBJ1-1	TRBV7-2	ASSLTGHLNTEAF
TRBJ1-5	TRBV7-6	ASSLGSAGNQPQH
TRBJ2-3	TRBV27	ASSSQGQSTDTQY
TRBJ2-5	TRBV20-1	SAEGKEETQY